The sequence of this T cell receptor beta chain was determined in a study of blood T cell repertoires in COVID-19. Across the whole study: The samples span acute and convalescent COVID-19 from the United States, Italy and Spain. T cells, B-cell-depleted T cells, or PBMCs provided the cDNA or gDNA that served as material.

CDR1 is SQVTM, CDR2 ANQGSEA, per germline. The germline V and J ends were trimmed by 2 bases and 0 bases, with 10 bases remaining between them. The CDR3 contains 14 residues. Authors' analysis steps: Reference gene primers were amplified, and this amplification served to estimate nucleated cell counts. Data came from immunoSEQ multiplex PCR; TCRdb stores just in-frame clones and leaves some out. V and J calls and clone size come straight from that table; D and trimming were deduced from the DNA. Here the sample spans 250,000 to 300,000 clones, about 88% being singletons. The sequence came from a man aged 18 to 29 with active or convalescent COVID-19. The chain combines TRBV29-1 with TRBJ1-1; D gene ambiguous. Material: peripheral blood. CDR3 coding DNA: TGCAGCGTTGAAAGCCAACAGTTGAACACTGAAGCTTTCTTT. Amino acids: CSVESQQLNTEAFF.